The clone carrying this TCR beta chain was seen a handful of times. The antigen is unknown. The sample is drawn from a study of identical twins. General study points: Modelling approaches yielded underestimates of out-of-frame TCR alpha sharing between monozygotic twins. Out-of-frame alpha sequences common to twins were enriched for low generation probability.

MiXCR was run by TCRdb on the 5' RACE reads, yielding one entry per CDR3 protein. This table holds some 760,000 distinct CDR3 sequences, 15% to 20% found once. The germline CDR1 and CDR2 sequences are SQVTM and ANQGSEA. The CDR3 covers 13 residues. Trimming cost V 3 bases and J 4 bases, with 11 bases left between them. These data also featured in a second study, about T cells expressing NK-cell markers. From that paper: Sequencing of TCR beta repertoires drew on sorted CD3+CD56+NKG2C+, CD3+CD56+NKG2C- and CD3+CD56-NKG2C+ T cells. Dominant NKG2C+ clonotypes accounted for 1.0-7.0% of CD8+ T cells in several donors.

This chain joins TRBV29-1 and TRBJ2-3; possibly TRBD1 for D (5 bases). The material sequenced was PBMCs. The sequence derives from a young woman in good health. The CDR3 bases are TGCAGCGTTGATCTGGGGCGAGCAGATACGCAGTATTTT. It encodes CSVDLGRADTQYF.